This T cell receptor beta chain is from a study of a mutant IDH1 vaccine in newly diagnosed glioma. The data were produced by immunoSEQ multiplex PCR, yet TCRdb's version contains in-frame clones alone and is incomplete. The sample consists of some 66,000 clones, 80% to 90% of them appearing once. Time point of the sample: week 35, safety follow-up. Vaccinated patients received 300 ug of mutant IDH1 20-mer peptide per dose, with topical imiquimod. The germline V gene has CDR1 MNHNS and CDR2 SASEGT. After removal of 6 bases from V and 0 bases from J, the junction contained 3 bases not matched to a gene. The CDR3 is 14 amino acids. Concerning this clone itself: Its specificity is not known.

The chain employs TRBV6-1 and TRBJ1-2; 8 nucleotides align to TRBD1. Sequences were derived from PBMCs, sampled from a glioma patient whose treatment included an IDH1 peptide vaccine. The receptor's source is a man aged 25-40 years with glioma. The chain's CDR3 is CASRHRGTNYGYTF. CDR3 sequence (DNA): TGTGCCAGCAGACACAGGGGGACTAACTATGGCTACACCTTC.